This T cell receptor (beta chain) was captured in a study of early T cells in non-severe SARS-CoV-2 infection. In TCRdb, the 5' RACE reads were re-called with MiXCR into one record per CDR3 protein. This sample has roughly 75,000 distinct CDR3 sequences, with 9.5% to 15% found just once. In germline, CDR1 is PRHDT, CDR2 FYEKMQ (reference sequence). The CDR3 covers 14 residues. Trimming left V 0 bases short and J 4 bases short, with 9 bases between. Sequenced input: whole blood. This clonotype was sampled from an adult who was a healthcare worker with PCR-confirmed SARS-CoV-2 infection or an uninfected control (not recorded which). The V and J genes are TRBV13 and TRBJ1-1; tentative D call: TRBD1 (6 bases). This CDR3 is CASSLGVQGTEAFF. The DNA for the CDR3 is TGTGCCAGCAGCTTAGGCGTACAGGGCACTGAAGCTTTCTTT.